Below, 17 T cell receptor beta chains from the same sample are listed, as sequenced in a study of shared clonotypes between healthy human individuals. Naive CD8 cells lacked CD45RO, underwent positive selection for CCR7 and left out terminally differentiated effector memory CD45RA+ cells. Here immunoSEQ multiplex PCR was the method, and the copy in TCRdb shows in-frame clones only, minus some. The table includes roughly 2,000,000 clones, 85% to 95% detected once. Sequenced input: naive CD8+ T cells from PBMCs. Source of these receptors: a man younger than 35 in good health. Some clones in this sample may be carry-over from other donors' samples.

This chain links TRBV9 with TRBJ2-1, with D perhaps being TRBD1 or TRBD2 (5 bases each). CDR3 length equals 14 residues. The germline CDR1 and CDR2 sequences are SGDLS and YYNGEE. Trimming left V 5 bases short and J 7 bases short, with 16 bases between. The CDR3 region is CASSPPPGTNEQFF. The CDR3 DNA follows: TGTGCCAGCAGTCCTCCTCCCGGGACGAATGAGCAGTTCTTC. Drawing the rest from reference TRBV9 and TRBJ2-1, the complete variable domain is DSGVTQTPKHLITATGQRVTLRCSPRSGDLSVYWYQQSLDQGLQFLIQYYNGEERAKGNILERFSAQQFPDLHSELNLSSLELGDSALYFCASSPPPGTNEQFFGPGTRLTVL.

With regard to this clone: This CDR3 is also generated by other DNA sequences in the sample. The V and J genes are TRBV27 and TRBJ1-1, with 7 bases matching TRBD1. V dropped 10 bases and J dropped 4; count of bases not matched to a gene: 6. Germline CDR1 and CDR2: MNHEY and SMNVEV (reference sequence). This CDR3 has 12 residues. CDR3 in DNA: TGTGCCACCAAGACAGGGAGCACTGAAGCTTTCTTT. Amino acid sequence: CATKTGSTEAFF.

Worth noting for this clone: Other DNA variants within this sample encode the same CDR3. The V and J genes are TRBV7-3 and TRBJ2-3; D is undetermined. This CDR3 contains 14 residues. The V and J ends lost 2 bases and 0 bases respectively, with 6 bases between them. Germline V gene sequence: CDR1 SGHTA, CDR2 FQGTGA. The CDR3 spells CASSLEGSTDTQYF. The CDR3 DNA sequence: TGTGCCAGCAGCTTAGAAGGAAGCACAGATACGCAGTATTTT.

The V and J genes are TRBV7-6 and TRBJ2-7, with 7 bases aligning to TRBD1. V gave up 5 bases and J gave up 6 bases; unmatched junction bases: 13. This CDR3 region has 15 residues. Germline CDR1 reads SGHVS; CDR2 reads FNYEAQ. The CDR3 DNA reads as TGTGCCAGCAGCCCCCCCGGGGCAGGGGGTAGCGAGCAGTACTTC. Encoded protein: CASSPPGAGGSEQYF. The full variable domain, in which reference TRBV7-6 and TRBJ2-7 provide the parts outside the CDR3, is GAGVSQSPRYKVTKRGQDVALRCDPISGHVSLYWYRQALGQGPEFLTYFNYEAQQDKSGLPNDRFSAERPEGSISTLTIQRTEQRDSAMYRCASSPPGAGGSEQYFGPGTRLTVT.

V usage is TRBV19 and J usage is TRBJ2-1; D call uncertain. The CDR3 covers 14 residues. V was cut by 7 bases and J by 4 bases, with 14 bases left in between. Germline CDR1 LNHDA, CDR2 SQIVND (reference sequence). In DNA, the CDR3 is TGTGCCAGTAAGGTTTTTGCGAGGTACAATGAGCAGTTCTTC. It yields the protein CASKVFARYNEQFF.

This chain joins TRBV18 and TRBJ2-7; a weak D match, TRBD1 (6 bases). This CDR3 comprises 17 residues. V dropped 0 bases and J dropped 0 bases, with 15 bases sitting between them. CDR1 and CDR2 from the germline V gene are KGHSH and LQKENI. CDR3 residues: CASSPPSWTDSSYEQYF. CDR3 DNA sequence: TGTGCCAGCTCACCACCCTCATGGACAGACAGCTCCTACGAGCAGTACTTC.

Comments on this clone: The sample contains more than one DNA sequence encoding this CDR3. The V gene is TRBV5-6, the J gene TRBJ1-2; 9 positions match TRBD1. The CDR3 loop spans 15 amino acids. CDR1 and CDR2 from the germline V gene are SGHDT and YYEEEE. V lost 4 bases to trimming and J lost 0 bases; unmatched junction nucleotides: 4. The CDR3 DNA sequence: TGTGCCAGCAGCCTGGGACAGGGAGCTAACTATGGCTACACCTTC. This codes for CASSLGQGANYGYTF.

V gene TRBV7-9 combines with J gene TRBJ2-1; 8 bases map to TRBD1. CDR1 is SEHNR and CDR2 is FQNEAQ in the germline V gene (reference sequence). The CDR3 consists of 15 residues. V trimming: 3 bases; J trimming: 5 bases; junction bases outside the gene matches: 6. For the CDR3, the DNA is TGTGCCAGCAGCTTGGTAGGGACAGGAGACAATGAGCAGTTCTTC. Its translation is CASSLVGTGDNEQFF. Using reference TRBV7-9 and TRBJ2-1 for the parts outside the CDR3, the full variable domain is DTGVSQNPRHKITKRGQNVTFRCDPISEHNRLYWYRQTLGQGPEFLTYFQNEAQLEKSRLLSDRFSAERPKGSFSTLEIQRTEQGDSAMYLCASSLVGTGDNEQFFGPGTRLTVL.

The J gene is TRBJ2-5, the V gene TRBV15; the match to TRBD2 covers 10 bases. V trimming: 1 base; J trimming: 5 bases; junction bases outside the gene matches: 4. This CDR3 is 15 amino acids long. In germline, CDR1 is LNHNV, CDR2 YYDKDF (reference sequence). CDR3 in amino acids: CATSRVAGGRETQYF. CDR3 coding DNA: TGTGCCACCAGCAGAGTAGCGGGAGGAAGGGAGACCCAGTACTTC. Complete variable domain (other parts from reference TRBV15 and TRBJ2-5): DAMVIQNPRYQVTQFGKPVTLSCSQTLNHNVMYWYQQKSSQAPKLLFHYYDKDFNNEADTPDNFQSRRPNTSFCFLDIRSPGLGDTAMYLCATSRVAGGRETQYFGPGTRLLVL.

This clone has only one observation. The CDR3: CASSLLDAKGAFF. CDR3 coding DNA: TGTGCCAGCAGTCTCCTGGACGCGAAGGGGGCTTTCTTT. The chain joins TRBV27 to TRBJ1-1; TRBD1 might be the D (5 bases). CDR1 and CDR2 (germline): MNHEY, SMNVEV (reference sequence). The CDR3 runs to 13 residues. Trimming shortened V by 5 bases and J by 11 bases, and 18 bases separated the two germline ends.

The V call is TRBV18, the J call TRBJ2-1, with D possibly being TRBD2 (5 bases). CDR1 and CDR2 from the germline V gene are KGHSH and LQKENI. V gave up 8 bases and J gave up 7 bases, with 30 bases separating them. The CDR3 spans 18 residues. CDR3 residues: CASRPGLDQRVSENEQFF. Here the CDR3 DNA reads TGTGCCAGCCGTCCGGGATTAGATCAAAGGGTTTCGGAGAATGAGCAGTTCTTC.

V usage is TRBV27 and J usage is TRBJ2-3, with 8 bases lining up with TRBD2. The CDR3 contains 16 residues. With 2 bases clipped from V and 1 base from J, the junction kept 5 bases outside the gene matches. Germline lookup yields CDR1 MNHEY and CDR2 SMNVEV (reference sequence). CDR3 DNA: TGTGCCAGCAGTTTACGAACTAGCGGTCGCACAGATACGCAGTATTTT. Its protein is CASSLRTSGRTDTQYF.

As concerns this clone: The sample holds other DNA sequences that translate to the same CDR3. This rearrangement joins TRBV9 to TRBJ2-1; TRBD2 is a possible D gene (6 bases). The germline V and J ends were trimmed by 1 base and 9 bases, with 8 bases remaining between them. Germline assignment: CDR1 SGDLS and CDR2 YYNGEE. The CDR3 spans 12 residues. The CDR3 region has the DNA TGTGCCAGCAGCGTACTGGGGGGTGAGCAGTTCTTC. It specifies CASSVLGGEQFF.

The chain combines TRBV7-9 with TRBJ1-4; D uncertain. Per germline, CDR1 SEHNR and CDR2 FQNEAQ (reference sequence). Trimming removed 5 bases from V and 7 bases from J, with 11 bases in between. The CDR3 extends over 13 amino acids. CDR3 sequence reads: CASSPPFVEKLFF. For the CDR3, the DNA is TGTGCCAGCAGCCCCCCCTTTGTTGAAAAACTGTTTTTT.

The CDR3 sequence: CASSLGVIQYF. The CDR3 nucleotides read TGTGCCAGCAGCCTGGGGGTCATTCAGTACTTC. The J gene is TRBJ2-4, the V gene TRBV5-6; either TRBD1 or TRBD2 may supply D (5 bases each). CDR1 is SGHDT, CDR2 YYEEEE, per germline. V was pared by 4 bases and J by 9 bases, with 8 bases between. The CDR3 totals 11 residues.

Note on this clone: This may be a read error, as it is one base from a much larger clone. This chain uses TRBV7-6 with TRBJ1-1, with D unclear. From germline, CDR1 is SGHVS and CDR2 FNYEAQ. V was clipped by 3 bases and J by 1 base, with 0 bases between them. The CDR3 length is 11 residues. CDR3 coding DNA: TGTGCCAGCAGCTTGAACACTGAAGCTTTCTTT. This encodes CASSLNTEAFF.

The rearrangement links TRBV2 to TRBJ2-1; 10 bases align to TRBD2. CDR3 length: 14 residues. Germline lookup yields CDR1 SNHLY and CDR2 FYNNEI. The CDR3 loop is CAVAAGGSLVEQFF. The CDR3 DNA reads TGTGCAGTGGCAGCGGGAGGGAGCTTGGTTGAGCAGTTCTTC.